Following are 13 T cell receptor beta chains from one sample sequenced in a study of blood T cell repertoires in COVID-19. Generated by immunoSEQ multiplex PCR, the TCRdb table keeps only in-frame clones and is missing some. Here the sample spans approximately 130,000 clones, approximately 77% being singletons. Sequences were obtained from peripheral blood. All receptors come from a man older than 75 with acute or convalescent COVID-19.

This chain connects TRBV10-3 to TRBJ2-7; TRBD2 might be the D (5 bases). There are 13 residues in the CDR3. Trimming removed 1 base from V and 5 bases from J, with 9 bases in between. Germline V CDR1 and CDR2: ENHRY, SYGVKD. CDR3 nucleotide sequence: TGTGCCATCAGTGAGTTTGAGGGTGACGAGCAGTACTTC. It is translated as CAISEFEGDEQYF.

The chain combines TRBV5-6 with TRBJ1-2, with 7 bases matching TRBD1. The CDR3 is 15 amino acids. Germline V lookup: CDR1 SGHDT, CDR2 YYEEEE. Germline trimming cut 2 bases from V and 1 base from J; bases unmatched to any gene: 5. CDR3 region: CASSFRQGINYGYTF. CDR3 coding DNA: TGTGCCAGCAGCTTTAGACAGGGTATTAACTATGGCTACACCTTC.

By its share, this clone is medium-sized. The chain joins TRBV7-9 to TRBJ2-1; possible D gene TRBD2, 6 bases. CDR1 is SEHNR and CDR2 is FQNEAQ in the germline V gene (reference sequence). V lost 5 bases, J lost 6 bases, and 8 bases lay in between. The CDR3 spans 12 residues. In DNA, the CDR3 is TGTGCCAGCAGCCAGGAGGGCAATGAGCAGTTCTTC. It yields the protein CASSQEGNEQFF.

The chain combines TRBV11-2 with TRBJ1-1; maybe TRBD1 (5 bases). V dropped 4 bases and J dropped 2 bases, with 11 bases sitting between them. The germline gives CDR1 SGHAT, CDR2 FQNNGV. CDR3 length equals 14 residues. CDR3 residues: CASSYLRGNTEAFF. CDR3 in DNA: TGTGCCAGCAGCTACCTAAGGGGCAACACTGAAGCTTTCTTT. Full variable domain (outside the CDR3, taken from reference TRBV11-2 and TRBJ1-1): EAGVAQSPRYKIIEKRQSVAFWCNPISGHATLYWYQQILGQGPKLLIQFQNNGVVDDSQLPKDRFSAERLKGVDSTLKIQPAKLEDSAVYLCASSYLRGNTEAFFGQGTRLTVV.

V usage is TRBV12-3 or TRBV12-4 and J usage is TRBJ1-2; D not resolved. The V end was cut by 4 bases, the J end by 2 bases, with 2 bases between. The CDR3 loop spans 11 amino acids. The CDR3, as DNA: TGTGCCAGCAGTTCGAACTATGGCTACACCTTC. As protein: CASSSNYGYTF.

DNA for the CDR3: TGTGCCAGCTCACCCCGGACAGGAGGTTTGGGTGAAAAACTGTTTTTT. Its protein product is CASSPRTGGLGEKLFF. V gene TRBV18 combines with J gene TRBJ1-4; 7 positions match TRBD1. The V gene end was trimmed by 3 bases and the J gene end by 7 bases; junction bases not matched to a gene: 11. Germline V CDR1 and CDR2: KGHSH, LQKENI. The CDR3 has 16 residues. Full variable domain (rest looked up from reference TRBV18 and TRBJ1-4): NAGVMQNPRHLVRRRGQEARLRCSPMKGHSHVYWYRQLPEEGLKFMVYLQKENIIDESGMPKERFSAEFPKEGPSILRIQQVVRGDSAAYFCASSPRTGGLGEKLFFGSGTQLSVL.

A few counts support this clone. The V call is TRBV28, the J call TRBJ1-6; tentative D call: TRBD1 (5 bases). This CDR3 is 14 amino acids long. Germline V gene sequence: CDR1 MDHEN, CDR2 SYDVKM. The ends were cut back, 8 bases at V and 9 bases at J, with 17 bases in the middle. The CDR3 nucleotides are TGTGCCAGCGGTCAAGACAGAGGAGTTTCACCCCTCCACTTT. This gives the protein CASGQDRGVSPLHF.

The CDR3 here is CASSAGLGGEKLFF. CDR3 coding DNA: TGTGCCAGCAGCGCCGGGCTAGGGGGTGAAAAACTGTTTTTT. The chain is built from TRBV2 and TRBJ1-4; tentative D call: TRBD1 (6 bases). V shed 6 bases and J shed 7 bases, with 15 bases lying between them. This CDR3 spans 14 amino acids. Germline values: CDR1 SNHLY, CDR2 FYNNEI.

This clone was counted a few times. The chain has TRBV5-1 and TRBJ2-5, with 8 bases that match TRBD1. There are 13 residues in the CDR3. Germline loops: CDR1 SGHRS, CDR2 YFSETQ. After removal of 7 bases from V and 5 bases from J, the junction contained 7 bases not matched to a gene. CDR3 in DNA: TGCGCCAGCGGGGGGACAGGCCGGGAGACCCAGTACTTC. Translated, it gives CASGGTGRETQYF.

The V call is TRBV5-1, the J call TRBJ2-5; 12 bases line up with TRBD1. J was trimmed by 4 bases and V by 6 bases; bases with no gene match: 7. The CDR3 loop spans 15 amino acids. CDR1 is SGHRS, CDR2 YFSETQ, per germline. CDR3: CASKPGQGARETQYF. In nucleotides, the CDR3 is TGCGCCAGCAAACCGGGACAGGGGGCGAGAGAGACCCAGTACTTC.

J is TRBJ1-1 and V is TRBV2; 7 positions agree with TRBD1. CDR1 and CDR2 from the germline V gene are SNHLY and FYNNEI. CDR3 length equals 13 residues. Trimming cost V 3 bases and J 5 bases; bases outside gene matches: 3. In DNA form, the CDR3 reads TGTGCCAGCAGTGAGGAACAGGGGACTGAAGCTTTCTTT. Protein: CASSEEQGTEAFF.

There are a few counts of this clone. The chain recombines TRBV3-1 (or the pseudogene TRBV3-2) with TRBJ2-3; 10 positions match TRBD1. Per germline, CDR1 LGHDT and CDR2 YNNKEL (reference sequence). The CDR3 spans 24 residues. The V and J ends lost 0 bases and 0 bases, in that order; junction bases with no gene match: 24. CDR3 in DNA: TGTGCCAGCAGCCAAGACCCACAATTCGGGGGCCAAACCGGGACAGGGGAGAGCACAGATACGCAGTATTTT. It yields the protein CASSQDPQFGGQTGTGESTDTQYF.

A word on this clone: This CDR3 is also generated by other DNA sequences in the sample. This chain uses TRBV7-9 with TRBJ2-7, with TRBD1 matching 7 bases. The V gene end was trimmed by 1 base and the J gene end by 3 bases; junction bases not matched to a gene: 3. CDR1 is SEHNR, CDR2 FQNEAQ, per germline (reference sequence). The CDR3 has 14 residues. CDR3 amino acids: CASSLGQGFYEQYF. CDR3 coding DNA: TGTGCCAGCAGCTTAGGACAGGGTTTCTACGAGCAGTACTTC.